The sequence of this T cell receptor beta chain was determined in a study of early stage breast cancer tumors. In the study overall: About 70% of the 16 invasive tumors were ER+, PR+ and HER2-. Each sample averaged roughly 9.6-fold read coverage.

Libraries were prepared by immunoSEQ multiplex PCR; TCRdb keeps only in-frame clonotypes and omits some of them. The table has approximately 14,000 clones, 65% to 85% seen once. Study-wide results and caveats: Functional markers like CD4, CD8 and FOXP3 were missed in bulk sequencing.

For this clone: What it recognizes is unknown.

Sufficient DNA from normal breast often required about 90-300 mg tissue. Trimming took 4 bases from V and 7 from J, leaving 17 bases between them. Germline V CDR1 and CDR2: MGHDK, SYGVNS. CDR3 size: 14 residues. This rearrangement joins TRBV25-1 to TRBJ2-7, with no clear D. The sequenced material came from normal breast tissue next to the tumor. The source of this sequence is a person in their thirties with breast cancer. In DNA, the CDR3 is TGTGCCAGCAGTGCAGGCCACTACAGTTTGGAGCAGTACTTC. It codes for CASSAGHYSLEQYF.